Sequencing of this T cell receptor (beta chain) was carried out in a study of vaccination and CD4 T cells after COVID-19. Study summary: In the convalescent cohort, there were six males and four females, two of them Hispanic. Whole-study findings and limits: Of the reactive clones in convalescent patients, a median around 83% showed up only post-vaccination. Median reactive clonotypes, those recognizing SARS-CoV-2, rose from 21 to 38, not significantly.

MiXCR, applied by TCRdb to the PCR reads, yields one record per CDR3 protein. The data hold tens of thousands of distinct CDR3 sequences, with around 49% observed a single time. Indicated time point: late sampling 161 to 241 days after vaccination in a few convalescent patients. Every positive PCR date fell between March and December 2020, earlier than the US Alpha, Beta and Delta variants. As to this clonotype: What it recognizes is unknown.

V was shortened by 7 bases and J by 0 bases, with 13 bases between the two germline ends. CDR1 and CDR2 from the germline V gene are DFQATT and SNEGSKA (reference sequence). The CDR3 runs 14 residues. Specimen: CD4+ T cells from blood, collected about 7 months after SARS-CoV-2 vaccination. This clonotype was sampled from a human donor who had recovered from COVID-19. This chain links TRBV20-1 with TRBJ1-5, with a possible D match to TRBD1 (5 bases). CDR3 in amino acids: CSGLRGYSNQPQHF. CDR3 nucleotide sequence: TGCAGTGGGTTGCGGGGGTATAGCAATCAGCCCCAGCATTTT.